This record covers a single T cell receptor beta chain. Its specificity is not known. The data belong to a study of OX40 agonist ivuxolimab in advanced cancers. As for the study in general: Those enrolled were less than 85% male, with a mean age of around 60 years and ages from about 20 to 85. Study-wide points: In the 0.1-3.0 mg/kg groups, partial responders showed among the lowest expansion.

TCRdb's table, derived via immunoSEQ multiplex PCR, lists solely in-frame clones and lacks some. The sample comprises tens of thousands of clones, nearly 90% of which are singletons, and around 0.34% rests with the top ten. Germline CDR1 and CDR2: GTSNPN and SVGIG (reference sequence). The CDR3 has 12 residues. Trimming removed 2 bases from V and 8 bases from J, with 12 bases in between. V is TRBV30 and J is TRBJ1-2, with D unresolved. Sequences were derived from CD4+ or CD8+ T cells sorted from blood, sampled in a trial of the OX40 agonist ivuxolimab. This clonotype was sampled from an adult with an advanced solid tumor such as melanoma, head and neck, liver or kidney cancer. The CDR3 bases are TGTGCCTGGAGTACCCCAGGCTCCGGCTACACCTTC. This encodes CAWSTPGSGYTF.